This T cell receptor (beta chain) was recovered during a study of T cells in Graves' hyperthyroidism and ophthalmopathy. There are many counts of this clonotype. Germline lookup yields CDR1 LGHNA and CDR2 YNFKEQ. V was clipped by 4 bases and J by 6 bases; unmatched bases: 16. CDR3 length: 17 residues. TCR beta CDR3 region amplification was performed from RNA transcripts. Primed by the HTBI set, a first-round RT-PCR was run on the TCR CDR3. Each CDR3 protein gets one entry after TCRdb re-called the multiplex PCR reads with MiXCR. In the table there are a few hundred thousand distinct CDR3 sequences, less than 20% of which are singletons. Each diagnosis drew on symptoms, thyroxine, TRAb, thyroid ultrasound and orbital computed tomography findings.

Sequenced material: blood. The source of this sequence is a woman younger than 30 with Graves' hyperthyroidism. The J gene is TRBJ1-2, the V gene TRBV4-2, with 8 bases matching TRBD1. The CDR3, as DNA: TGTGCCAGCAGCCCCAGACGGACAGGGCTAATACTAGATGGCTACACCTTC. This codes for CASSPRRTGLILDGYTF.